This T cell receptor beta chain was captured in a study of blood T cell repertoires in COVID-19. Across the whole study: Researchers got acute and convalescent COVID-19 samples from the United States, Italy and Spain. T cells, B-cell-depleted T cells, or PBMCs provided the cDNA or gDNA that served as material.

The table lists this clone with a few counts. The length of the CDR3 is 15 residues. CDR1 and CDR2 from the germline V gene are SGHDT and YYEEEE. The V end was cut by 1 base, the J end by 4 bases, with 14 bases between. Authors' methods: Estimates of nucleated cell counts were drawn from the amplification of reference gene primers. Measured with immunoSEQ multiplex PCR; TCRdb has only the in-frame clones, and not every one. V and J calls and clone size are those listed in that table; D and trimming were worked out from the DNA. Here the sample spans about 120,000 clones, roughly 80% being singletons. The rearrangement uses TRBV5-6 and TRBJ1-1, with TRBD1 as a possible D gene (5 bases). Sequenced: peripheral blood. This receptor was taken from a man aged 45 to 65 with acute or convalescent COVID-19. Written as DNA, the CDR3 is TGTGCCAGCAGCTTGAAAGACAGACTCGGCACTGAAGCTTTCTTT. Amino acids: CASSLKDRLGTEAFF.